Each of the 5 T cell receptor beta chains below was sequenced from the same sample in a study of blood T cells in healthy people across ages. Then a second PCR, running about 6 to 12 cycles, was carried out with a sample-barcoded 5' primer and a J-beta primer mix. TCRdb re-called the 5' RACE reads with MiXCR, one entry per CDR3 protein. The repertoire holds over 600,000 distinct CDR3 sequences, with 35% to 50% as singletons. The sequenced sample consisted of blood. These TCRs come from an elderly man in good health.

This clonotype came up a few times. This rearrangement joins TRBV7-2 to TRBJ1-2, with D unclear. CDR1 and CDR2 from the germline V gene are SGHTA and FQGNSA. Trimming took 1 base from V and 11 from J, leaving 20 bases between them. There are 15 residues in the CDR3. The CDR3 nucleotides read TGTGCCAGCAGCTTAGTCTGGACTCCAACAGTTGGGTACACCTTC. This sequence encodes CASSLVWTPTVGYTF. The full variable domain, in which reference TRBV7-2 and TRBJ1-2 provide the parts outside the CDR3, is GAGVSQSPSNKVTEKGKDVELRCDPISGHTALYWYRQSLGQGLEFLIYFQGNSAPDKSGLPSDRFSAERTGGSVSTLTIQRTQQEDSAVYLCASSLVWTPTVGYTFGSGTRLTVV.

This clonotype was counted a single time. The chain recombines TRBV29-1 with TRBJ2-7; 8 nucleotides match TRBD2. Matching the DNA end better, TRBJ2-5 makes the J call doubtful. CDR3 length: 14 amino acids. Germline V gene data show CDR1 as SQVTM and CDR2 as ANQGSEA. The CDR3 protein is CSVEGVAGQETQYF. CDR3 coding DNA: TGCAGCGTTGAGGGTGTAGCGGGGCAAGAGACCCAGTACTTC.

This clonotype occurred many times. The J gene is TRBJ2-1, the V gene TRBV29-1; TRBD1 aligns across 9 bases. Looked up from germline, CDR1 is SQVTM and CDR2 is ANQGSEA. This CDR3 is built from 14 residues. V shed 7 bases and J 4 bases; nucleotides not matched to a gene: 8. In nucleotides, the CDR3 is TGCAGCGCTGCCGACAGGGGGATGTACAATGAGCAGTTCTTC. It specifies CSAADRGMYNEQFF.

The V call is TRBV29-1, the J call TRBJ1-1; no clear D. Trimming removed 5 bases at V and 4 bases at J, with 17 bases between. The length of the CDR3 is 14 residues. The V gene's germline CDR1 is SQVTM and CDR2 ANQGSEA. CDR3 residues: CSVHGEGGGTEAFF. Here the CDR3 DNA reads TGCAGCGTTCATGGGGAGGGAGGTGGCACTGAAGCTTTCTTT.

This clonotype appeared a single time. The rearrangement joins TRBV4-2 to TRBJ2-2; 7 bases are shared with TRBD2. This CDR3 has 15 amino acids. The V segment lost 1 base and the J segment 5 bases; nucleotides outside the gene matches: 4. Germline V gene data show CDR1 as LGHNA and CDR2 as YNFKEQ. As DNA, the CDR3 is TGTGCCAGCAGCCAAGCGGGGGAGGGGACCGGGGAGCTGTTTTTT. It is translated as CASSQAGEGTGELFF.